The text below deals with one TCR beta chain. Its antigen remains unidentified. Naive CD8 isolation took CD45RO-negative cells positively selected for CCR7 and excluded terminally differentiated effector memory CD45RA+ cells. Each sample came from a Caucasian adult donor living in Nashville, Tennessee. The sample originates from a study of shared clonotypes between healthy human individuals. Across the study: Each donor's CD8 memory used one plate, CD8 naive two, each CD4 subset three.

Study-level results: Between a handful of donors, naive CD4 clonotypes were shared at a level of around 5.1%.

V lost 0 bases, J lost 0 bases, and 4 bases lay in between. This CDR3 region has 14 residues. Per germline, CDR1 LGHNA and CDR2 YSLEER. TCRdb's copy holds only in-frame clones and misses some; the assay was immunoSEQ multiplex PCR. The table includes 1.5 million to 2.5 million clones, about 95% detected once. The receptor's source is a man aged 18 to 30 in good health. The sample comprised naive CD8+ T cells sorted from blood. The genes are TRBV4-3 and TRBJ2-3; D not certain. The CDR3 spells CASSQDWSTDTQYF. In DNA form, the CDR3 reads TGCGCCAGCAGCCAAGATTGGAGCACAGATACGCAGTATTTT.